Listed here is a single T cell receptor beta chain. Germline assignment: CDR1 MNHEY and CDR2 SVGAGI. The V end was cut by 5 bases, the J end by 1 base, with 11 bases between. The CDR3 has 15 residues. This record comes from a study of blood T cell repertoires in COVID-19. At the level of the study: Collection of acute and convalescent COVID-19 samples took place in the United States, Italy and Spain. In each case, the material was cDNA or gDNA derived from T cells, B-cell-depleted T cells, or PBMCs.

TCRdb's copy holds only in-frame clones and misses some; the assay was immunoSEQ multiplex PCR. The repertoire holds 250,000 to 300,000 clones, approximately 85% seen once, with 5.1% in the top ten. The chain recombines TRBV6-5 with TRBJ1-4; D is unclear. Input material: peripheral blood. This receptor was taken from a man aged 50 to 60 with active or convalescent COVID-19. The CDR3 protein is CASSKSGVTNEKLFF. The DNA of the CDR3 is TGTGCCAGCAGTAAAAGCGGGGTAACTAATGAAAAACTGTTTTTT.